This passage covers 20 T cell receptor beta chains from one sample sequenced in a study of OX40 agonist ivuxolimab in advanced cancers. Repertoires were generated with immunoSEQ multiplex PCR, while TCRdb's copy carries only in-frame clones and drops some. The sample lists under 85,000 clones; about 89% were seen once. Sequences were derived from CD4+ or CD8+ T cells sorted from blood, sampled in a trial of the OX40 agonist ivuxolimab. Receptor source: an adult with an advanced solid tumor such as melanoma, head and neck, liver or kidney cancer.

The chain is built from TRBV6-5 and TRBJ2-7; 10 bases match TRBD1. CDR1 is MNHEY and CDR2 is SVGAGI in the germline V gene. With V trimmed by 8 bases and J by 0 bases, 1 base remained unmatched. The CDR3 consists of 13 residues. The DNA for the CDR3 is TGTGCCAGCTGGACAGGGGGCTCCTACGAGCAGTACTTC. Protein sequence: CASWTGGSYEQYF.

The genes are TRBV18 and TRBJ2-7; D might be TRBD1 or TRBD2, each matching 5 bases. V gave up 3 bases and J gave up 2 bases, with 11 bases separating them. The CDR3 length is 14 residues. Germline V CDR1 and CDR2: KGHSH, LQKENI. The DNA of the CDR3 is TGTGCCAGCTCACCCGGGACGGTAACCTACGAGCAGTACTTC. It encodes CASSPGTVTYEQYF. The full variable domain, completed using reference TRBV18 and TRBJ2-7, is NAGVMQNPRHLVRRRGQEARLRCSPMKGHSHVYWYRQLPEEGLKFMVYLQKENIIDESGMPKERFSAEFPKEGPSILRIQQVVRGDSAAYFCASSPGTVTYEQYFGPGTRLTVT.

The chain is built from TRBV7-9 and TRBJ2-7, with 12 bases aligning to TRBD1. J was trimmed by 4 bases and V by 0 bases; bases with no gene match: 4. Per the germline V gene, CDR1 is SEHNR and CDR2 is FQNEAQ (reference sequence). The length of the CDR3 is 16 residues. The CDR3 DNA follows: TGTGCCAGCAGCTTAGCGCGGGGACAGGGGGCTTACGAGCAGTACTTC. Its protein is CASSLARGQGAYEQYF.

The V gene is TRBV7-9, the J gene TRBJ2-7; D unclear. The CDR3 has 14 amino acids. CDR1 is SEHNR and CDR2 is FQNEAQ in the germline V gene (reference sequence). The V gene lost 7 bases and the J gene lost 5 bases, with 18 bases spanning the gap. The chain's CDR3 is CASNINSVLNEQYF. Written as DNA, the CDR3 is TGTGCCAGCAACATTAACAGTGTCCTGAACGAGCAGTACTTC.

The V call is TRBV5-1, the J call TRBJ2-2; TRBD2 agrees at 9 bases. The V gene end was trimmed by 4 bases and the J gene end by 5 bases; junction bases not matched to a gene: 9. CDR1 and CDR2 from the germline V gene are SGHRS and YFSETQ. The CDR3 length is 16 residues. CDR3 DNA sequence: TGCGCCAGCAGCCCGTCGAATGGACTAGCGACCGGGGAGCTGTTTTTT. This sequence encodes CASSPSNGLATGELFF.

This clone was picked up a small number of times. The genes are TRBV5-1 and TRBJ1-1, with 8 bases that match TRBD1. Germline assignment: CDR1 SGHRS and CDR2 YFSETQ. Germline trimming cut 0 bases from V and 1 base from J; bases unmatched to any gene: 2. This CDR3 comprises 15 residues. CDR3 region: CASSLAGTGNTEAFF. CDR3 DNA: TGCGCCAGCAGCTTGGCCGGGACAGGGAACACTGAAGCTTTCTTT.

This chain joins TRBV11-2 and TRBJ2-1; 7 bases fit TRBD1. V shed 0 bases and J 4 bases; nucleotides not matched to a gene: 3. Germline V gene lookup returns CDR1 SGHAT and CDR2 FQNNGV. CDR3 length: 15 amino acids. CDR3: CASSLEGGEYNEQFF. CDR3 nucleotide sequence: TGTGCCAGCAGCTTAGAAGGGGGCGAATACAATGAGCAGTTCTTC.

The rearrangement links TRBV5-6 to TRBJ2-5, with 9 bases fitting TRBD1. Germline lookup yields CDR1 SGHDT and CDR2 YYEEEE. The CDR3 sequence is 15 residues long. After removal of 2 bases from V and 6 bases from J, the junction contained 8 bases not matched to a gene. The CDR3 DNA sequence: TGTGCCAGCAGCTTCACAGGGGGCGCGATGAAGACCCAGTACTTC. Translated, it gives CASSFTGGAMKTQYF.

The V gene is TRBV7-9, the J gene TRBJ2-1; TRBD1 or TRBD2 may be the D gene (6 bases each). CDR1 and CDR2 (germline): SEHNR, FQNEAQ (reference sequence). V lost 5 bases and J lost 4, with 9 bases in between. The CDR3 runs 13 residues. CDR3 nucleotides: TGTGCCAGCAGCGAAGGGGGGTACAATGAGCAGTTCTTC. It translates to CASSEGGYNEQFF.

The chain links TRBV29-1 to TRBJ1-2; possibly TRBD1 for D (5 bases). Germline V gene lookup returns CDR1 SQVTM and CDR2 ANQGSEA. CDR3 length: 16 residues. V was trimmed by 1 base and J by 6 bases, leaving 21 bases between them. The CDR3 DNA reads as TGCAGCGTTGAAGTAGGGACGGCGACACCCTCGGATGGCTACACCTTC. It encodes CSVEVGTATPSDGYTF.

The rearrangement uses TRBV7-9 and TRBJ1-2; D call uncertain. This CDR3 spans 15 amino acids. Per the germline V gene, CDR1 is SEHNR and CDR2 is FQNEAQ (reference sequence). Trimming removed 0 bases from V and 5 bases from J, with 13 bases in between. CDR3 DNA: TGTGCCAGCAGCTTAGCGCACGAAACCGGATATGGCTACACCTTC. It translates to CASSLAHETGYGYTF.

V usage is TRBV11-2 and J usage is TRBJ2-6; 7 bases are shared with TRBD2. Germline trimming cut 4 bases from V and 0 bases from J; bases unmatched to any gene: 9. The CDR3 contains 18 residues. CDR1 SGHAT and CDR2 FQNNGV come from the germline V gene. In nucleotides, the CDR3 is TGTGCCAGCAGCTCGGGACTATTCCCTCTCTCTGGGGCCAACGTCCTGACTTTC. Translation: CASSSGLFPLSGANVLTF.

The chain carries TRBV5-1 and TRBJ2-3, with 12 bases fitting TRBD2. Trimming removed 4 bases from V and 2 bases from J; junction bases left unmatched: 2. The CDR3 totals 15 residues. CDR1 SGHRS and CDR2 YFSETQ come from the germline V gene. CDR3 bases: TGCGCCAGCAGCGGGACTAGCGGGTCCACAGATACGCAGTATTTT. This translates into CASSGTSGSTDTQYF.

This clone has only a few counts. V usage is TRBV9 and J usage is TRBJ2-3, with D unresolved. This CDR3 spans 12 amino acids. Trimming left V 0 bases short and J 6 bases short, with 5 bases between. Germline V gene data show CDR1 as SGDLS and CDR2 as YYNGEE. CDR3 sequence: CASSVDLDTQYF. The CDR3, as DNA: TGTGCCAGCAGCGTAGATTTGGATACGCAGTATTTT.

The chain employs TRBV19 and TRBJ1-2; 8 nucleotides line up with TRBD1. CDR1 is LNHDA, CDR2 SQIVND, per germline (reference sequence). V lost 5 bases to trimming and J lost 2 bases; unmatched junction nucleotides: 7. CDR3 size: 15 residues. The CDR3 DNA is TGTGCCAGTAGTTCCAGGGGGCGCAGGAACTATGGCTACACCTTC. Its protein product is CASSSRGRRNYGYTF. Full variable domain (missing parts from reference TRBV19 and TRBJ1-2): DGGITQSPKYLFRKEGQNVTLSCEQNLNHDAMYWYRQDPGQGLRLIYYSQIVNDFQKGDIAEGYSVSREKKESFPLTVTSAQKNPTAFYLCASSSRGRRNYGYTFGSGTRLTVV.

This clone appeared a single time. This sequence joins TRBV5-1 and TRBJ2-5, with D perhaps TRBD2 (6 bases). V shed 4 bases and J shed 5 bases, with 21 bases lying between them. This CDR3 contains 16 residues. The germline V gene has CDR1 SGHRS and CDR2 YFSETQ. CDR3 DNA sequence: TGCGCCAGCAGCCGGGTTGGGACTCAAGATGGGGAGACCCAGTACTTC. It yields the protein CASSRVGTQDGETQYF.

A word on this clone: A junction boundary mismatches the germline segment, possibly from a read error. The chain employs TRBV7-7 and TRBJ2-5; TRBD2 is a possible D gene (5 bases). The CDR3 is 14 amino acids. The germline CDR1 and CDR2 sequences are SSHAT and FNYEAQ (reference sequence). The CDR3, as DNA: TGTGCTAGCAGCTTAGCTATGGGGAGAGAGACCCAGTACTTC. This sequence encodes CASSLAMGRETQYF. Full variable domain (outside the CDR3, taken from reference TRBV7-7 and TRBJ2-5): GAGVSQSPRYKVTKRGQDVTLRCDPISSHATLYWYQQALGQGPEFLTYFNYEAQPDKSGLPSDRFSAERPEGSISTLTIQRTEQRDSAMYRCASSLAMGRETQYFGPGTRLLVL.

The chain carries TRBV5-7 and TRBJ2-7; D is unclear. TRBV5-7 counts as an open reading frame of uncertain function. This CDR3 region has 14 residues. Trimming cost V 1 base and J 5 bases, with 13 bases left between them. CDR3 nucleotide sequence: TGTGCCAGCAGCTTGTTGGGCTGGTCTGACGAGCAGTACTTC. Translation: CASSLLGWSDEQYF.

The chain is built from TRBV4-2 and TRBJ2-1; 12 bases are a match to TRBD2. CDR3 size: 15 residues. V was pared by 5 bases and J by 7 bases, with 6 bases of the junction left unmatched. Germline V CDR1 and CDR2: LGHNA, YNFKEQ. The CDR3, as DNA: TGTGCCAGCAGCGATACTAGCGGGGGGCTGAATGAGCAGTTCTTC. The encoded protein is CASSDTSGGLNEQFF.

V is TRBV2 and J is TRBJ2-2; D unresolved. Germline values: CDR1 SNHLY, CDR2 FYNNEI. The germline V and J ends were trimmed by 6 bases and 3 bases, with 5 bases remaining between them. The CDR3 loop spans 12 amino acids. CDR3 sequence: CASRDDTGELFF. In DNA form, the CDR3 reads TGTGCCAGCAGGGACGACACCGGGGAGCTGTTTTTT.